Each of the 6 T cell receptor beta chains below was sequenced from the same sample in a study of blood T cell repertoires in COVID-19. Profiling relied on immunoSEQ multiplex PCR, and the TCRdb table lists in-frame clones only, not all of them. Of over 200,000 clones detected, less than 90% appear once; the ten largest clones hold 1.5% to 2%. The sequenced sample was peripheral blood. The receptors come from a man in his forties with active or convalescent COVID-19.

This clone came up a few times. The V and J genes are TRBV5-1 and TRBJ2-3; the match to TRBD2 covers 11 bases. V gave up 4 bases and J gave up 2 bases; unmatched junction bases: 6. Germline V gene lookup returns CDR1 SGHRS and CDR2 YFSETQ. This CDR3 has 16 amino acids. Written as DNA, the CDR3 is TGCGCCAGCAGCCCGGCTAGCGGGGGGTACACAGATACGCAGTATTTT. It translates to CASSPASGGYTDTQYF.

This chain's CDR3 is CASNLSGMSNSPLHF. CDR3 nucleotide sequence: TGTGCCAGCAACCTCTCCGGGATGAGTAATTCACCCCTCCACTTT. The V and J genes are TRBV27 and TRBJ1-6; no firm D call. V was cut by 7 bases and J by 6 bases, with 16 bases left in between. This CDR3 is 15 amino acids long. Germline V gene sequence: CDR1 MNHEY, CDR2 SMNVEV (reference sequence).

The chain combines TRBV15 with TRBJ2-1, with TRBD1 as a possible D gene (6 bases). Germline CDR1 is LNHNV and CDR2 is YYDKDF (reference sequence). The CDR3 spans 16 residues. Trimming took off 1 base at V and 12 bases at J, with 22 bases between the two ends. The DNA of the CDR3 is TGTGCCACCAGCAGAGTTACAGGGTGGGTAGATCATCGGCAGTTCTTC. It translates to CATSRVTGWVDHRQFF.

V is TRBV7-8 and J is TRBJ2-3, with 14 bases that match TRBD2. Per germline, CDR1 SGHVS and CDR2 FQNEAQ. The CDR3 totals 17 residues. V lost 5 bases, J lost 7 bases, and 11 bases stayed unmatched. CDR3 sequence reads: CASSPRLAGGLINTQYF. Here the CDR3 DNA reads TGTGCCAGCAGCCCGAGACTAGCGGGAGGGTTAATTAATACGCAGTATTTT. Variable domain in full (rest from reference TRBV7-8 and TRBJ2-3): GAGVSQSPRYKVAKRGQDVALRCDPISGHVSLFWYQQALGQGPEFLTYFQNEAQLDKSGLPSDRFFAERPEGSVSTLKIQRTQQEDSAVYLCASSPRLAGGLINTQYFGPGTRLTVL.

This chain links TRBV3-1 (or the pseudogene TRBV3-2) with TRBJ2-2; D ambiguous. Germline loops: CDR1 LGHDT, CDR2 YNNKEL (reference sequence). The CDR3 consists of 11 residues. V was pared by 3 bases and J by 7 bases, with 3 bases between. The CDR3 region is CASSQYGELFF. The CDR3 nucleotides read TGTGCCAGCAGCCAGTACGGGGAGCTGTTTTTT.

This clone showed up just once. This rearrangement joins TRBV4-2 to TRBJ2-5, with D tentatively TRBD2 (6 bases). From germline, CDR1 is LGHNA and CDR2 YNFKEQ. The V gene lost 0 bases and the J gene lost 5 bases, with 13 bases spanning the gap. The CDR3 is made up of 15 amino acids. The CDR3: CASSQEDSGVETQYF. The CDR3 DNA reads as TGTGCCAGCAGCCAAGAGGACTCGGGGGTGGAGACCCAGTACTTC.